The rows below give T cell receptor beta chains drawn from one sample of a study of T cells in Graves' hyperthyroidism and ophthalmopathy. TCRdb redid the calling of the multiplex PCR reads with MiXCR, one entry per CDR3 protein. The sample contains about 400,000 distinct CDR3 sequences, 12% to 15% of which appear only once. The sequencing input was blood. These TCRs come from a woman younger than 30 with Graves' hyperthyroidism. Each CDR3 is given with its conserved first and last residue. Each record gives: clone size, D gene, V gene, CDR3 length, J gene, CDR3 protein, CDR3 DNA. A D gene is named only where the DNA matches it firmly. For some rows the clone size is stated as once, few or many, or as a class when expanded; others skip it.

>many|.|TRBV13|16|TRBJ2-1
CASTLNTGSSYNEQFF
TGTGCCAGCACCCTTAACACCGGATCCTCCTACAATGAGCAGTTCTTC
>many|.|TRBV30|12|TRBJ1-2
CAWSRAGKGYTF
TGTGCCTGGAGTAGGGCGGGAAAGGGCTACACCTTC
>many|TRBD2|TRBV20-1|15|TRBJ2-7
CSARGTSGSLDEQYF
TGCAGTGCTAGAGGGACTAGCGGGAGTCTGGACGAGCAGTACTTC
>many|.|TRBV28|14|TRBJ2-3
CASTPALAGGTQYF
TGTGCCAGCACCCCCGCCCTAGCCGGTGGTACGCAGTATTTT
>many|.|TRBV3-1|14|TRBJ1-1
CASSPNGFNTEAFF
TGTGCCAGCAGCCCCAACGGATTTAACACTGAAGCTTTCTTT
>few|.|TRBV12-3/TRBV12-4|16|TRBJ2-6
CASSLSRHSGANVLTF
TGTGCCAGCAGTTTGTCAAGACACTCTGGGGCCAACGTCCTGACTTTC
>few|.|TRBV19|15|TRBJ1-5
CASSSLGASNQPQHF
TGTGCCAGTAGTTCTCTGGGTGCGAGCAATCAGCCCCAGCATTTT
>many|TRBD1|TRBV2|15|TRBJ1-6
CASNGQGGHNSPLHF
TGTGCCAGCAATGGACAGGGGGGACATAATTCACCCCTCCACTTT
>few|.|TRBV19|12|TRBJ1-1
CASSSQVTEAFF
TGTGCCAGTAGTTCCCAGGTAACTGAAGCTTTCTTT
>many|TRBD2|TRBV3-1|15|TRBJ2-6
CASSFSGTGANVLTF
TGTGCCAGCAGCTTTAGCGGGACTGGGGCCAACGTCCTGACTTTC
>many|.|TRBV5-1|14|TRBJ2-7
CASSVTQNRGEQYF
TGCGCCAGCAGCGTAACCCAGAACCGCGGCGAGCAGTACTTC
>.|.|TRBV10-2|11|TRBJ2-1
CASSVAYEQFF
TGCGCCAGCAGTGTGGCCTACGAGCAGTTCTTC
>few|.|TRBV27|15|TRBJ2-7
CASSLSKGRLYEQYF
TGTGCCAGCAGTTTATCAAAGGGGAGACTCTACGAGCAGTACTTC
>.|.|TRBV7-8|16|TRBJ2-3
CASSLVGVLLTDTQYF
TGTGCCAGCAGCTTAGTAGGAGTACTGCTCACAGATACGCAGTATTTT
>few|.|TRBV20-1|12|TRBJ2-7
CSASSDPSEQYF
TGCAGTGCTAGTTCGGACCCCTCCGAGCAGTACTTC
>few|.|TRBV19|17|TRBJ2-7
CASSLSPTLLLATEQYF
TGTGCCAGTAGTCTAAGCCCCACCCTCCTCCTGGCGACCGAGCAGTACTTC
>.|.|TRBV7-2|14|TRBJ2-7
CASSPVTQAYEQYF
TGTGCCAGCAGCCCAGTGACCCAGGCCTACGAGCAGTACTTC
>many|.|TRBV20-1|13|TRBJ2-7
CSASSAEEYEQYF
TGCAGTGCTAGCTCAGCGGAAGAGTACGAGCAGTACTTC
>many|TRBD1|TRBV7-8|13|TRBJ2-7
CASSLDRPHEQYF
TGTGCCAGCAGCTTGGACAGGCCCCACGAGCAGTACTTC
>.|TRBD1|TRBV19|16|TRBJ2-2
CASRGGQGGDTGELFF
TGTGCCAGTAGGGGGGGACAGGGAGGAGACACCGGGGAGCTGTTTTTT
>many|TRBD2|TRBV9|15|TRBJ2-1
CASSVSGSSYNEQFF
TGTGCCAGCAGTGTTAGCGGGAGCTCCTACAATGAGCAGTTCTTC
>many|TRBD1|TRBV24-1|15|TRBJ1-2
CATSETTGEVYGYTF
TGTGCCACCAGTGAGACGACAGGGGAGGTGTATGGCTACACCTTC
>.|.|TRBV7-9|14|TRBJ2-2
CASSLGNNPGELFF
TGTGCCAGCAGCTTAGGAAACAACCCCGGGGAGCTGTTTTTT
>many|.|TRBV7-2|15|TRBJ2-3
CASSLESPDTDTQYF
TGTGCCAGCAGCTTAGAGTCCCCCGACACAGATACGCAGTATTTT
>few|.|TRBV6-2/TRBV6-3|12|TRBJ2-1
CASSQGGGEQFF
TGTGCCAGCAGCCAAGGGGGGGGTGAGCAGTTCTTC
>many|.|TRBV5-1|14|TRBJ2-7
CASSQTSSRHEQYF
TGCGCCAGCAGCCAGACTAGTTCTCGGCACGAGCAGTACTTC
>few|.|TRBV5-1|14|TRBJ2-7
CASSLDGQYYEQYF
TGCGCCAGCAGCTTGGACGGACAATACTACGAGCAGTACTTC
>many|.|TRBV7-8|12|TRBJ2-5
CASSSGSETQYF
TGTGCCAGCAGTTCAGGGTCAGAGACCCAGTACTTC
>many|.|TRBV11-2|13|TRBJ1-1
CASSLRAGTEAFF
TGTGCCAGCAGCTTACGTGCGGGCACTGAAGCTTTCTTT
>many|TRBD1|TRBV6-1|13|TRBJ1-2
CASSPTGFDGYTF
TGTGCCAGCAGTCCGACAGGGTTCGATGGCTACACCTTC
>many|TRBD2|TRBV2|17|TRBJ2-1
CASSEKRLAGVWNEQFF
TGTGCCAGCAGTGAAAAGAGGCTAGCGGGAGTGTGGAATGAGCAGTTCTTC
>.|.|TRBV3-1|14|TRBJ1-3
CASSQDGGRNTIYF
TGTGCCAGCAGCCAAGATGGAGGGAGAAACACCATATATTTT
>few|.|TRBV6-2/TRBV6-3|15|TRBJ2-7
CASSPGGAGTYEQYF
TGTGCCAGCAGTCCGGGCGGGGCGGGTACCTACGAGCAGTACTTC
>many|TRBD2|TRBV27|16|TRBJ2-3
CASSLSTSGSTDTQYF
TGTGCCAGCAGTTTATCGACTAGCGGGAGTACAGATACGCAGTATTTT
>many|.|TRBV28|15|TRBJ1-5
CASIIRGPSNQPQHF
TGTGCCAGCATTATCAGGGGCCCTAGCAATCAGCCCCAGCATTTT
>.|.|TRBV30|12|TRBJ2-7
CVWSVRGYEQYF
TGTGTCTGGAGTGTGAGGGGGTACGAGCAGTACTTC
>few|.|TRBV6-1|15|TRBJ1-1
CASTRGPFLDTEAFF
TGTGCCAGCACCCGAGGGCCCTTTTTGGACACTGAAGCTTTCTTT
>many|.|TRBV7-2|12|TRBJ2-5
CASSTDARTQYF
TGTGCCAGCAGCACGGACGCGAGGACCCAGTACTTC
>.|TRBD2|TRBV10-2|15|TRBJ2-7
CTSSERSSGRYEQYF
TGCACCAGCAGTGAAAGGTCTAGCGGGAGATACGAGCAGTACTTC
>.|TRBD1|TRBV4-1|14|TRBJ1-1
CASSQATGGTEAFF
TGCGCCAGCAGCCAAGCGACAGGGGGCACTGAAGCTTTCTTT
>.|.|TRBV12-3/TRBV12-4|15|TRBJ2-1
CASSLRRISYNEQFF
TGTGCCAGCAGTTTGAGGCGGATCTCCTACAATGAGCAGTTCTTC
>many|.|TRBV28|19|TRBJ2-5
CASRLPTPRTAELQETQYF
TGTGCCAGCAGACTACCAACGCCGCGGACAGCGGAATTACAAGAGACCCAGTACTTC
>many|.|TRBV6-2/TRBV6-3|16|TRBJ2-6
CAVGQRAFSGANVLTF
TGTGCCGTGGGACAGCGGGCCTTCTCTGGGGCCAACGTCCTGACTTTC
>many|TRBD1|TRBV12-3/TRBV12-4|15|TRBJ2-7
CASRAGQVVSYEQYF
TGTGCCAGCAGGGCGGGACAGGTAGTCTCCTACGAGCAGTACTTC
>few|TRBD2|TRBV4-1|17|TRBJ2-1
CASSQLGTSGRFNEQFF
TGCGCCAGCAGCCAATTGGGGACTAGCGGGAGATTTAATGAGCAGTTCTTC
>many|.|TRBV11-2|13|TRBJ2-5
CASSLGVQETQYF
TGTGCCAGCAGCTTAGGAGTACAAGAGACCCAGTACTTC
>many|.|TRBV9|16|TRBJ2-3
CASSTDSGTSTDTQYF
TGTGCCAGCAGCACTGACTCAGGAACTAGCACAGATACGCAGTATTTT
>.|.|TRBV28|15|TRBJ1-2
CASSSLGGSNYGYTF
TGTGCCAGCAGTTCCCTTGGGGGCTCGAACTATGGCTACACCTTC
>.|.|TRBV6-2/TRBV6-3|17|TRBJ1-1
CATDRILKGMASTEAFF
TGTGCCACCGACAGGATCTTAAAGGGTATGGCGAGCACTGAAGCTTTCTTT
>many|TRBD2|TRBV4-3|15|TRBJ2-3
CASSHMRGGEDTQYF
TGCGCCAGCAGCCATATGCGGGGGGGCGAAGATACGCAGTATTTT
>few|.|TRBV6-9|17|TRBJ2-1
CASTPHVETRKSDEQFF
TGTGCCAGCACTCCCCACGTCGAGACTAGGAAAAGTGATGAGCAGTTCTTC
>many|TRBD2|TRBV20-1|15|TRBJ2-7
CSAPGLAGGSYEQYF
TGCAGTGCCCCGGGACTAGCGGGAGGAAGTTACGAGCAGTACTTC
>many|.|TRBV5-1|12|TRBJ2-3
CASSFDSDTQYF
TGCGCCAGCAGCTTCGACTCAGATACGCAGTATTTT
>few|.|TRBV27|15|TRBJ2-7
CASSVGGTPYNEQYF
TGTGCCAGCAGTGTCGGAGGGACCCCCTACAATGAGCAGTACTTC
>.|.|TRBV30|13|TRBJ2-5
CAWSSPQARAQYF
TGTGCCTGGAGTAGCCCCCAGGCAAGGGCCCAGTACTTC
>few|.|TRBV27|13|TRBJ2-7
CASRGGNSYKQYF
TGTGCCAGCAGGGGCGGTAACTCCTACAAGCAGTACTTC
>.|.|TRBV7-2|13|TRBJ1-2
CASSIRIQGIYTF
TGTGCCAGCAGCATCCGGATCCAGGGGATATACACCTTC
>.|.|TRBV19|12|TRBJ2-2
CASSEGTGELFF
TGTGCCAGTAGTGAGGGTACCGGGGAGCTGTTTTTT
>.|.|TRBV27|14|TRBJ1-6
CASSSRGVNSPLHF
TGTGCCAGCAGTTCTCGGGGGGTGAATTCACCCCTCCACTTT